This T cell receptor beta chain was retrieved from a study of T-cell reconstitution after alpha-beta-depleted transplantation in children. This clonotype occurred many times. Preparing the TCRbeta library involved the use of unique molecular identifiers. MiXCR, applied by TCRdb to the PCR reads, yields one record per CDR3 protein. The table shows about 280,000 distinct CDR3 sequences, with around a tenth occurring only once. The source of this sequence is a male patient aged 2-15 years who had a stem cell transplant for chronic granulomatous disease, so the T cells may come from the graft donor. The material was peripheral blood, obtained 180 days after TCRalphabeta/CD19-depleted stem cell transplant.

CDR3 in DNA: TGTGCCACCAGTGATTTGCTAACGGGGACGGGCACAGATACGCAGTATTTT. This gives the protein CATSDLLTGTGTDTQYF. The J gene is TRBJ2-3, the V gene TRBV24-1; D may match TRBD1 or TRBD2 (5 bases each). The V end lost 0 bases, the J end lost 1 base, and 13 bases lay between the germline ends. Looked up from germline, CDR1 is KGHDR and CDR2 is SFDVKD. CDR3 length equals 17 residues.